This entry concerns a single TCR beta chain. The data derive from a study of T cell responses to AZD1222 COVID-19 vaccine. The assay was immunoSEQ multiplex PCR, and TCRdb's table has in-frame clones only and misses some. The sample has more than 120,000 clones, about 92% seen once. The specimen comprised peripheral blood, sampled on day 0 of AZD1222 vaccination. The TCR comes from an adult in good health.

The CDR3 DNA is TGTGCCAGCTCACCACAGGGGGGGCACCAAGAGACCCAGTACTTC. It encodes CASSPQGGHQETQYF. The V and J genes are TRBV18 and TRBJ2-5, with D possibly TRBD2 on 7 matching bases. Germline loops: CDR1 KGHSH, CDR2 LQKENI. V was shortened by 1 base and J by 0 bases, with 9 bases between the two germline ends. This CDR3 has 15 residues. Combining the CDR3 with reference TRBV18 and TRBJ2-5 gives the whole variable domain NAGVMQNPRHLVRRRGQEARLRCSPMKGHSHVYWYRQLPEEGLKFMVYLQKENIIDESGMPKERFSAEFPKEGPSILRIQQVVRGDSAAYFCASSPQGGHQETQYFGPGTRLLVL.